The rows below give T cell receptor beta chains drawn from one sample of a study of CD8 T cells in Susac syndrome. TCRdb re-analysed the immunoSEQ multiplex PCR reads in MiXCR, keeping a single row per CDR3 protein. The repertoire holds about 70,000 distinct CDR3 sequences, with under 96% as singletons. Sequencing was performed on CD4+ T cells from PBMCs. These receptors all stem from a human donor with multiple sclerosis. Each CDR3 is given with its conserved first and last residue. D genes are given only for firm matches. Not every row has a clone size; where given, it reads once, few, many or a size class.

CDR3 DNA: TGTGCCAGCAGCCCCCGGGACAGGGCGGGCACTGAAGCTTTCTTT
CDR3 protein: CASSPRDRAGTEAFF
CDR3 length: 15
J gene: TRBJ1-1
D gene: TRBD1
clone size: -
V gene: TRBV7-2

CDR3 DNA: TGCGCCAGCAGCTTGGGGGGACAGGGGAACACTGAAGCTTTCTTT
CDR3 protein: CASSLGGQGNTEAFF
CDR3 length: 15
J gene: TRBJ1-1
D gene: TRBD1
clone size: -
V gene: TRBV5-1

CDR3 DNA: TGCAGTGCCCTCGGGGGCTCCATGAACACTGAAGCTTTCTTT
CDR3 protein: CSALGGSMNTEAFF
CDR3 length: 14
J gene: TRBJ1-1
D gene: -
clone size: -
V gene: TRBV20-1

CDR3 DNA: TGTGCCAGCAGTTCAAGCCGCTATGGCTACACCTTC
CDR3 protein: CASSSSRYGYTF
CDR3 length: 12
J gene: TRBJ1-2
D gene: -
clone size: -
V gene: TRBV12-3/TRBV12-4

CDR3 DNA: TGTGCCAGCAGCTTAGGGAAGGGGGTTAGCAATGAGCAGTTCTTC
CDR3 protein: CASSLGKGVSNEQFF
CDR3 length: 15
J gene: TRBJ2-1
D gene: -
clone size: -
V gene: TRBV7-8

CDR3 DNA: TGCAGCGTTCTTCAGTACACTGAAGCTTTCTTT
CDR3 protein: CSVLQYTEAFF
CDR3 length: 11
J gene: TRBJ1-1
D gene: -
clone size: -
V gene: TRBV29-1

CDR3 DNA: TGCAGTGCTACCGGGGGGCCCGGGGAGACCCAGTACTTC
CDR3 protein: CSATGGPGETQYF
CDR3 length: 13
J gene: TRBJ2-5
D gene: -
clone size: -
V gene: TRBV20-1

CDR3 DNA: TGTGCCAGCAGCCAAAACAGCGGTCGCGAGACCCAGTACTTC
CDR3 protein: CASSQNSGRETQYF
CDR3 length: 14
J gene: TRBJ2-5
D gene: -
clone size: -
V gene: TRBV7-2

CDR3 DNA: TGCGCCAGCAGCTACGCCGGATTAGACAGGGCGGTCAGCTTC
CDR3 protein: CASSYAGLDRAVSF
CDR3 length: 14
J gene: TRBJ2-7
D gene: TRBD1
clone size: -
V gene: TRBV5-1

CDR3 DNA: TGTGCCAGCACCGGAGGGTCCCACGAGCAGTACTTC
CDR3 protein: CASTGGSHEQYF
CDR3 length: 12
J gene: TRBJ2-7
D gene: -
clone size: -
V gene: TRBV6-6

CDR3 DNA: TGTGCCAGCAGTCCCACGGGCAGGGCAAGCACAGATACGCAGTATTTT
CDR3 protein: CASSPTGRASTDTQYF
CDR3 length: 16
J gene: TRBJ2-3
D gene: -
clone size: -
V gene: TRBV27

CDR3 DNA: TGCGCCAGCAGCCCGGACGGAGCCCTTAGCAATCAGCCCCAGCATTTT
CDR3 protein: CASSPDGALSNQPQHF
CDR3 length: 16
J gene: TRBJ1-5
D gene: -
clone size: -
V gene: TRBV5-1

CDR3 DNA: TGTGCCAGCAGCTTAGGTCCCCGCACAGATACGCAGTATTTT
CDR3 protein: CASSLGPRTDTQYF
CDR3 length: 14
J gene: TRBJ2-3
D gene: -
clone size: -
V gene: TRBV7-2

CDR3 DNA: TGCAGTGCTAGAGATCGGGTAGGGCTTAACGTTGAGCAGTTCTTC
CDR3 protein: CSARDRVGLNVEQFF
CDR3 length: 15
J gene: TRBJ2-1
D gene: -
clone size: -
V gene: TRBV20-1

CDR3 DNA: TGTGCCAGCAGCGGCCGTCAAGGGGGGCGGGTAGGCACAGATACGCAGTATTTT
CDR3 protein: CASSGRQGGRVGTDTQYF
CDR3 length: 18
J gene: TRBJ2-3
D gene: -
clone size: once
V gene: TRBV5-4

CDR3 DNA: TGTGCCAGCAGTTACCAATTCCGGACAGCCCAAGAGACCCAGTACTTC
CDR3 protein: CASSYQFRTAQETQYF
CDR3 length: 16
J gene: TRBJ2-5
D gene: -
clone size: -
V gene: TRBV6-5

CDR3 DNA: TGCGCCAGCAGCTTGGTGACAGGAGGCACTGAAGCTTTCTTT
CDR3 protein: CASSLVTGGTEAFF
CDR3 length: 14
J gene: TRBJ1-1
D gene: -
clone size: -
V gene: TRBV5-1

CDR3 DNA: TGCGCCACTACCGAACAGGGCCCTACCACCGGGGAGCTGTTTTTT
CDR3 protein: CATTEQGPTTGELFF
CDR3 length: 15
J gene: TRBJ2-2
D gene: -
clone size: once
V gene: TRBV5-1

CDR3 DNA: TGTGCCAGCAGCCCAGCGGGGTACGGTAGCTATGGCTACACCTTC
CDR3 protein: CASSPAGYGSYGYTF
CDR3 length: 15
J gene: TRBJ1-2
D gene: -
clone size: -
V gene: TRBV12-3/TRBV12-4

CDR3 DNA: TGTGCCACCAGTGATCCGGGGGGGGAGGAGACCCAGTACTTC
CDR3 protein: CATSDPGGEETQYF
CDR3 length: 14
J gene: TRBJ2-5
D gene: TRBD2
clone size: -
V gene: TRBV24-1

CDR3 DNA: TGTGCCAGCAGTTTTATAGGGGCTAGCGGGGGGAAAGAGACCCAGTACTTC
CDR3 protein: CASSFIGASGGKETQYF
CDR3 length: 17
J gene: TRBJ2-5
D gene: TRBD2
clone size: -
V gene: TRBV27

CDR3 DNA: TGTGCCAGCGGACAAAGCAATGGCTACACCTTC
CDR3 protein: CASGQSNGYTF
CDR3 length: 11
J gene: TRBJ1-2
D gene: -
clone size: -
V gene: TRBV12-3/TRBV12-4

CDR3 DNA: TGTGCCACTCAGCGCAGGGGATTAGTAGCGGTCCAAGAGACCCAGTACTTC
CDR3 protein: CATQRRGLVAVQETQYF
CDR3 length: 17
J gene: TRBJ2-5
D gene: -
clone size: -
V gene: TRBV21-1

CDR3 DNA: TGTGCCAGCATAGGTTACAATGAGCAGTTCTTC
CDR3 protein: CASIGYNEQFF
CDR3 length: 11
J gene: TRBJ2-1
D gene: -
clone size: -
V gene: TRBV5-6

CDR3 DNA: TGTGCCACCAGCAGCGGGACAGGGAGGTATCAGCCCCAGCATTTT
CDR3 protein: CATSSGTGRYQPQHF
CDR3 length: 15
J gene: TRBJ1-5
D gene: TRBD1
clone size: -
V gene: TRBV15

CDR3 DNA: TGTGCCAGCAAACAGGGGGCGCCGTCTATCTCTGAAGCTTTCTTT
CDR3 protein: CASKQGAPSISEAFF
CDR3 length: 15
J gene: TRBJ1-1
D gene: TRBD1
clone size: once
V gene: TRBV2

CDR3 DNA: TGCAGCGTTGCGGTGTTGGATCGGAACACTGAAGCTTTCTTT
CDR3 protein: CSVAVLDRNTEAFF
CDR3 length: 14
J gene: TRBJ1-1
D gene: -
clone size: -
V gene: TRBV29-1

CDR3 DNA: TGCGCCAGCAGCCTTGACAGGGTCTATGGCTACACCTTC
CDR3 protein: CASSLDRVYGYTF
CDR3 length: 13
J gene: TRBJ1-2
D gene: TRBD1
clone size: -
V gene: TRBV4-1

CDR3 DNA: TGCGCCAGCAGCCGGACAAGGGCGGGGGTCCAACCCAATTCACCCCTCCACTTT
CDR3 protein: CASSRTRAGVQPNSPLHF
CDR3 length: 18
J gene: TRBJ1-6
D gene: -
clone size: -
V gene: TRBV4-1

CDR3 DNA: TGCAGTGCCACCTCAGCGGGGGGTCGGAGGGAGCAGTTCTTC
CDR3 protein: CSATSAGGRREQFF
CDR3 length: 14
J gene: TRBJ2-1
D gene: TRBD2
clone size: -
V gene: TRBV20-1

CDR3 DNA: TGTGCCAGCAGCTTATCCGGGGACGGCGGCTACACCTTC
CDR3 protein: CASSLSGDGGYTF
CDR3 length: 13
J gene: TRBJ1-2
D gene: -
clone size: -
V gene: TRBV7-3

CDR3 DNA: TGCAGCGTTGACCGACAGGGGCCCCCCAATGAGCAGTTCTTC
CDR3 protein: CSVDRQGPPNEQFF
CDR3 length: 14
J gene: TRBJ2-1
D gene: TRBD1
clone size: -
V gene: TRBV29-1

CDR3 DNA: TGTGCCAGCAGCCGCGAAGTCCAGGGGAAAGGAGACATTCAGTACTTC
CDR3 protein: CASSREVQGKGDIQYF
CDR3 length: 16
J gene: TRBJ2-4
D gene: -
clone size: -
V gene: TRBV4-2

CDR3 DNA: TGTGCCAGCAGCGATACTAGCGGGGGGTACAATGAGCAGTTCTTC
CDR3 protein: CASSDTSGGYNEQFF
CDR3 length: 15
J gene: TRBJ2-1
D gene: TRBD2
clone size: -
V gene: TRBV7-6

CDR3 DNA: TGTGCCAGCAGTGGAACACAGGGAGGGTACGAGCAGTACTTC
CDR3 protein: CASSGTQGGYEQYF
CDR3 length: 14
J gene: TRBJ2-7
D gene: -
clone size: -
V gene: TRBV6-5

CDR3 DNA: TGTGCCTGGAGTGGGACCGGGGAGCTGTTTTTT
CDR3 protein: CAWSGTGELFF
CDR3 length: 11
J gene: TRBJ2-2
D gene: -
clone size: -
V gene: TRBV30

CDR3 DNA: TGTGCCAGCTCACCATTGGTGGGGAACACTGAAGCTTTCTTT
CDR3 protein: CASSPLVGNTEAFF
CDR3 length: 14
J gene: TRBJ1-1
D gene: -
clone size: few
V gene: TRBV18

CDR3 DNA: TGTGCCAGCACCCCGGTGAGAACCGGGGAGCTGTTTTTT
CDR3 protein: CASTPVRTGELFF
CDR3 length: 13
J gene: TRBJ2-2
D gene: -
clone size: once
V gene: TRBV12-3/TRBV12-4

CDR3 DNA: TGTGCCTGGAAGGGAGGACAGGACACTGAAGCTTTCTTT
CDR3 protein: CAWKGGQDTEAFF
CDR3 length: 13
J gene: TRBJ1-1
D gene: TRBD1
clone size: -
V gene: TRBV30

CDR3 DNA: TGTGCCAGCACCAAGTCGGGGTCCTACGAGCAGTACTTC
CDR3 protein: CASTKSGSYEQYF
CDR3 length: 13
J gene: TRBJ2-7
D gene: -
clone size: -
V gene: TRBV2

CDR3 DNA: TGTGCCAGCAGCTTAGCCCAGGACTACGAGACCCAGTACTTC
CDR3 protein: CASSLAQDYETQYF
CDR3 length: 14
J gene: TRBJ2-5
D gene: -
clone size: -
V gene: TRBV7-8